This TCR beta chain is drawn from a study of somatic mutations in cytotoxic T cells in rheumatoid arthritis. Study observations and caveats: There were about an eighth of the roughly 65 patients in whom the largest CD8+ clone exceeded 20% of CD8+ cells.

In its sample, this clone was seen a few times. The antigen remains undetermined. The healthy control group was made up of blood donors, who had a median age of approximately 60 years (range about 21-80) and were about 55% female. Positive magnetic bead selection separated CD4+ and CD8+ cells, and flow cytometry confirmed purity. This table comes from immunoSEQ multiplex PCR, and its TCRdb copy is limited to in-frame clones, with some not included. This sample carries under 20,000 clones, 85% to 90% of them seen once, and the ten largest clones take roughly 15%. Per the germline V gene, CDR1 is SNHLY and CDR2 is FYNNEI. V gave up 8 bases and J gave up 5 bases, with 19 bases separating them. The CDR3 runs to 15 residues.

The V call is TRBV2, the J call TRBJ2-1, with D perhaps matching TRBD1 (6 bases). The source material was CD8+ T cells sorted from blood. The source is a man aged 35-49 years in good health. The CDR3 is CASRTGPGENNEQFF. The CDR3 DNA is TGTGCCAGCCGCACCGGACCAGGGGAAAACAATGAGCAGTTCTTC.